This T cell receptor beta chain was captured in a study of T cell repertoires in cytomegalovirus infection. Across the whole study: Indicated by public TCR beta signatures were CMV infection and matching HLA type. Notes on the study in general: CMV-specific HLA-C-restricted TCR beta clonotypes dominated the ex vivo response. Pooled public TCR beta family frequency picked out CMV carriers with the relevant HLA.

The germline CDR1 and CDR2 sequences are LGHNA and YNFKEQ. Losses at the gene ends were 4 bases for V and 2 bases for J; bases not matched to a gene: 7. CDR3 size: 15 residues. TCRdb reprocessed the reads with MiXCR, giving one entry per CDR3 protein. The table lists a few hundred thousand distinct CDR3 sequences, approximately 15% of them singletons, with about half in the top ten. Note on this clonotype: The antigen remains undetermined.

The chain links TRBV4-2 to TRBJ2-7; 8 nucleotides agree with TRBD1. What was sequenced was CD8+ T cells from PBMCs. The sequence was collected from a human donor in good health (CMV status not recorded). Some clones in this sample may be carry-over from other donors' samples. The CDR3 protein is CASSPTEQGAYEQYF. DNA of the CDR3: TGTGCCAGCAGCCCCACCGAACAGGGGGCCTACGAGCAGTACTTC.